The T cell receptor beta chain under discussion was sequenced for a study of beta chain features in type 1 diabetes. The sequenced template was cDNA made from the entire isolated RNA. Sequenced by immunoSEQ multiplex PCR; TCRdb stores in-frame clones only, minus some. The sample has roughly 450,000 clones, 14% seen once; the top ten hold around 0.039%. Findings and caveats of the study: A potential PCR bias toward shorter templates would be equal in patient and control samples.

The germline CDR1 and CDR2 sequences are SGHRS and YFSETQ. With 0 bases clipped from V and 1 base from J, the junction kept 4 bases outside the gene matches. The CDR3 runs to 15 residues. This clone was seen a few times. The antigen is unknown. This clonotype originated in a man aged 25-40 years in good health. Sequencing was done on a sample of naive CD4+ T cells from blood. This chain connects TRBV5-1 to TRBJ2-7; TRBD2 matches 7 bases. In DNA form, the CDR3 reads TGCGCCAGCAGCTTGGCGCCTAGCGGTTCCTACGAGCAGTACTTC. This gives the protein CASSLAPSGSYEQYF. The variable domain in full, completed from reference TRBV5-1 and TRBJ2-7, reads KAGVTQTPRYLIKTRGQQVTLSCSPISGHRSVSWYQQTPGQGLQFLFEYFSETQRNKGNFPGRFSGRQFSNSRSEMNVSTLELGDSALYLCASSLAPSGSYEQYFGPGTRLTVT.